The 3 T cell receptor beta chains listed next were all sequenced from one sample in a study of T cell changes during pregnancy in multiple sclerosis. Sequencing was performed with immunoSEQ multiplex PCR; in TCRdb, only in-frame clones are kept and a portion is missing. The table lists roughly 63,000 clones, about 90% of them singletons. This material consisted of peripheral blood, taken in the second trimester of pregnancy. The receptors stem from a female donor in good health, enrolled as a control in a pregnancy study.

This clone was counted only a few times. The chain carries TRBV10-1 and TRBJ1-1, with D tentatively TRBD1 (5 bases). The CDR3 is made up of 13 amino acids. Trimming took off 3 bases at V and 4 bases at J, with 9 bases between the two ends. In germline, CDR1 is WNHNN, CDR2 SYGVQD (reference sequence). The CDR3 spells CASSDGGGTEAFF. The DNA of the CDR3 is TGCGCCAGCAGTGACGGGGGGGGCACTGAAGCTTTCTTT.

The chain links TRBV4-1 to TRBJ2-5, with 9 bases fitting TRBD2. Germline trimming cut 4 bases from V and 1 base from J; bases unmatched to any gene: 4. The germline CDR1 and CDR2 sequences are MGHRA and YSYEKL. The CDR3 runs to 15 residues. Here the CDR3 DNA reads TGCGCCAGCAGCCTATCGGGACTAGCCCAAGAGACCCAGTACTTC. Amino acids: CASSLSGLAQETQYF.

This chain joins TRBV6-1 and TRBJ2-3; no clear D gene. From germline, CDR1 is MNHNS and CDR2 SASEGT. The CDR3 sequence is 14 residues long. V lost 8 bases and J lost 3, with 15 bases in between. CDR3: CASAWASQTDTQYF. The CDR3, as DNA: TGTGCCAGCGCGTGGGCGTCCCAAACAGATACGCAGTATTTT.